The entry that follows covers one TCR beta chain sequence. V shed 4 bases and J shed 4 bases, with 8 bases lying between them. Looked up from germline, CDR1 is SQVTM and CDR2 is ANQGSEA. The CDR3 is 12 amino acids. Per the authors' pipeline: Using reference gene primer amplification, nucleated cell counts were estimated. Method: immunoSEQ multiplex PCR; TCRdb's copy keeps in-frame clones and lacks some. V, J and clone size are taken as reported in that table, and D and trimming were inferred from the DNA itself. This sample yields hundreds of thousands of clones, of which about 89% are seen a single time; roughly 1.6% belongs to the top ten. The data stem from a study of blood T cell repertoires in COVID-19. Study details: COVID-19 samples collected from the United States, Italy and Spain covered acute and convalescent phases.

Sequenced: peripheral blood. The chain combines TRBV29-1 with TRBJ2-1, with D possibly TRBD2 on 5 matching bases. This sequence originates from a woman aged 60-70 years who had recovered from COVID-19. The CDR3 bases are TGCAGCGTTGCCACTAGTTACAATGAGCAGTTCTTC. Protein: CSVATSYNEQFF.